A selection of T cell receptor beta chains follows, all from one sample in a study of T cell changes during pregnancy in multiple sclerosis. Libraries were prepared by immunoSEQ multiplex PCR; TCRdb keeps only in-frame clonotypes and omits some of them. The sample carries about 100,000 clones, around 92% recorded once. This material consisted of peripheral blood, taken in the third trimester of pregnancy. These receptors were taken from a female donor in good health, enrolled as a control in a pregnancy study. Both conserved end residues are part of each CDR3. D genes are given only for firm matches. Only part of the rows carry a size: once, few, many, or a class if the clone is expanded.

J gene	V gene	D gene	clone size	CDR3 protein	CDR3 DNA
TRBJ2-2	TRBV10-3	TRBD1	once	CAISPDRGVTGELFF	TGTGCCATCAGCCCAGACAGGGGGGTCACCGGGGAGCTGTTTTTT
TRBJ2-6	TRBV11-2	.	once	CASSLGGNWAGANVLTF	TGTGCCAGCAGCTTAGGCGGGAACTGGGCTGGGGCCAACGTCCTGACTTTC
TRBJ2-7	TRBV14	TRBD1	.	CASSQVDRGRDEQYF	TGTGCCAGCAGCCAAGTGGACAGGGGGCGCGACGAGCAGTACTTC
TRBJ2-7	TRBV29-1	.	.	CSVVRNHEQYF	TGCAGCGTTGTGAGGAATCACGAGCAGTACTTC
TRBJ1-1	TRBV5-5	TRBD1	.	CASSNPGQVLYAFF	TGTGCCAGCAGCAACCCAGGACAGGTACTCTACGCTTTCTTT
TRBJ2-7	TRBV19	TRBD2	.	CASRARGDSYEQYF	TGTGCCAGTAGGGCGCGGGGGGACTCCTACGAGCAGTACTTC
TRBJ2-5	TRBV5-4	.	.	CASSPELGRQETQYF	TGTGCCAGCAGCCCTGAACTAGGCAGACAAGAGACCCAGTACTTC
TRBJ1-1	TRBV6-5	.	once	CASSSPRRAFF	TGTGCCAGCAGTTCCCCCCGGCGGGCTTTCTTT
TRBJ1-4	TRBV4-3	TRBD1	once	CASSQGNLGWTGGEKLFF	TGCGCCAGCAGCCAAGGGAATTTGGGATGGACAGGGGGCGAAAAACTGTTTTTT
TRBJ1-3	TRBV7-6	.	.	CASSPDPRGSPSGNTIYF	TGTGCCAGCAGCCCAGACCCACGGGGGTCACCCTCTGGAAACACCATATATTTT
TRBJ2-5	TRBV5-1	.	.	CASSAGGTVQETQYF	TGCGCCAGCAGCGCCGGCGGGACAGTCCAAGAGACCCAGTACTTC
TRBJ2-5	TRBV5-6	TRBD1	.	CASSSRDREPNQETQYF	TGTGCCAGCAGCTCCCGGGACAGGGAACCTAACCAAGAGACCCAGTACTTC
TRBJ1-5	TRBV19	.	.	CASSIVREGQPQHF	TGTGCCAGTAGTATAGTCCGGGAGGGTCAGCCCCAGCATTTT
TRBJ1-2	TRBV5-6	.	.	CASSFQGKGYGYTF	TGTGCCAGCAGCTTTCAGGGAAAGGGCTATGGCTACACCTTC
TRBJ2-7	TRBV7-9	TRBD1	.	CASSGTGGEEQYF	TGTGCCAGCTCCGGGACAGGGGGCGAGGAGCAGTACTTC
TRBJ1-6	TRBV11-2	TRBD1	.	CASRTGGAVYNSPLHF	TGTGCCAGCAGAACAGGGGGCGCCGTCTATAATTCACCCCTCCACTTT
TRBJ2-7	TRBV13	.	.	CASSQSGDKGSYEQYF	TGTGCCAGCAGCCAGTCGGGCGATAAGGGGTCCTACGAGCAGTACTTC
TRBJ2-7	TRBV6-1	TRBD1	once	CASTPGQATYEQYF	TGTGCCAGCACCCCGGGACAGGCGACCTACGAGCAGTACTTC
TRBJ2-2	TRBV5-6	.	.	CASSYLKQGHAGELFF	TGTGCCAGCAGCTACCTGAAACAGGGCCACGCCGGGGAGCTGTTTTTT
TRBJ1-6	TRBV4-3	.	.	CASSQSPERGFVSPLHF	TGCGCCAGCAGCCAGAGCCCCGAAAGGGGGTTTGTTTCACCCCTCCACTTT
TRBJ2-5	TRBV18	TRBD2	.	CASSPNLAGQETQYF	TGTGCCAGCTCACCAAATCTAGCGGGGCAAGAGACCCAGTACTTC
TRBJ2-1	TRBV6-5	TRBD1	.	CASRDRGRDEQFF	TGTGCCAGCAGAGACAGGGGTCGGGATGAGCAGTTCTTC
TRBJ1-1	TRBV4-1	.	.	CASSQDRGTEAFF	TGCGCCAGCAGCCAAGATAGAGGAACTGAAGCTTTCTTT
TRBJ1-5	TRBV19	TRBD1	.	CASSIPLRTGSNQPQHF	TGTGCCAGTAGTATACCGCTAAGGACAGGGAGCAATCAGCCCCAGCATTTT
TRBJ2-5	TRBV6-5	TRBD2	.	CASSLISGGQQTQYF	TGTGCCAGCAGCCTTATCTCGGGGGGGCAACAGACCCAGTACTTC
TRBJ1-3	TRBV7-2	.	.	CASSLDGGLTSGNTIYF	TGTGCCAGCAGCTTAGATGGCGGATTGACTTCTGGAAACACCATATATTTT